This TCR beta chain was captured by sequencing in a study of naive and memory T cell subsets. Four PCR rounds used nested alpha and beta constant region primers plus the SP2 primer. TCRdb re-called the 5' RACE reads with MiXCR, one entry per CDR3 protein. The data show more than 45,000 distinct CDR3 sequences, around 5% seen once. A UMI-containing oligonucleotide was joined by 3' ligation to the TCR cDNA template. Whole-blood samples were 2 to 3 ml of peripheral blood from healthy adult volunteers. Reverse transcription used DNase-treated unsorted total RNA, aiming for roughly 1 to 1,100 ng. This clonotype was counted many times. The CDR3 spans 14 residues. Germline V gives CDR1 MNHEY, CDR2 SVGAGI. Trimming removed 6 bases at V and 0 bases at J, with 12 bases between.

The source of this sequence is a female donor in good health. This sequence joins TRBV6-5 and TRBJ2-7, with a possible D match to TRBD2 (5 bases). CDR3 nucleotide sequence: TGTGCCAGCAGAAGCGAGCGGCGCTCCTACGAGCAGTACTTC. This codes for CASRSERRSYEQYF.